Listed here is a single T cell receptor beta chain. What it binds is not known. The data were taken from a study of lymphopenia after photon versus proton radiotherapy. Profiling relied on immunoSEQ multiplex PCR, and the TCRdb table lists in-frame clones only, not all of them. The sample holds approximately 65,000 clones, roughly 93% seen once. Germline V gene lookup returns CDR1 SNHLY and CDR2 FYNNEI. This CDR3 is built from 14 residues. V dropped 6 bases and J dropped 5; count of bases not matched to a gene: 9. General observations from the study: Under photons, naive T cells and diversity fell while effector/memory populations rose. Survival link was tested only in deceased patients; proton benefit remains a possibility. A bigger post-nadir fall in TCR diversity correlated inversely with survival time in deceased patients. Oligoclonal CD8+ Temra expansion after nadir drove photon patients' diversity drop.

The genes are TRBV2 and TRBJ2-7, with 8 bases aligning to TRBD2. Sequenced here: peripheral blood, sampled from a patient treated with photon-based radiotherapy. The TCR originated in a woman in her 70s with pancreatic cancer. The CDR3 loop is CASSIQRENHEQYF. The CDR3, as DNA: TGTGCCAGCAGCATCCAGCGGGAGAATCACGAGCAGTACTTC.